A single sample gave rise to the 17 T cell receptor beta chains below, sequenced in a study of blood T cell repertoires in COVID-19. Assay used: immunoSEQ multiplex PCR; TCRdb lists only in-frame clones, some missing. The sample contains some 63,000 clones, almost 85% of which appear only once. What was sequenced was peripheral blood. The receptors stem from a human donor in a cohort sampled during active COVID-19.

The chain joins TRBV15 to TRBJ1-1, with D possibly being TRBD1 (6 bases). CDR3 length: 13 residues. Germline values: CDR1 LNHNV, CDR2 YYDKDF (reference sequence). Trimming removed 1 base from V and 10 bases from J, with 13 bases in between. This chain's CDR3 is CATSRVGGGRAFF. CDR3 DNA: TGTGCCACCAGCAGAGTTGGCGGGGGCAGAGCTTTCTTT.

This chain uses TRBV7-8 with TRBJ2-1, with 10 positions matching TRBD1. The CDR3 runs to 15 residues. The J segment lost 4 bases and the V segment lost 2 bases, leaving 2 bases of the junction unmatched. Germline V gene lookup returns CDR1 SGHVS and CDR2 FQNEAQ. As DNA, the CDR3 is TGTGCCAGCAGCTTAAGGGACAGGGGATACAATGAGCAGTTCTTC. The encoded protein is CASSLRDRGYNEQFF.

The chain carries TRBV18 and TRBJ2-7; 9 bases fit TRBD1. CDR1 is KGHSH and CDR2 is LQKENI in the germline V gene. Losses at the gene ends were 5 bases for V and 6 bases for J; bases not matched to a gene: 8. This CDR3 has 14 residues. The CDR3 DNA reads as TGTGCCAGCTCAGCCGGGACAGGGACTGGCGAGCAGTACTTC. It translates to CASSAGTGTGEQYF.

V is TRBV10-3 and J is TRBJ2-1, with a possible D match to TRBD2 (6 bases). V lost 7 bases to trimming and J lost 7 bases, with 11 bases between them. Germline CDR1 reads ENHRY; CDR2 reads SYGVKD. The CDR3 extends over 12 amino acids. CDR3 residues: CAITGLGNEQFF. The CDR3 DNA reads TGTGCCATCACGGGACTCGGGAATGAGCAGTTCTTC.

This clone occurred once. The V and J genes are TRBV7-9 and TRBJ1-6, with 7 nucleotides matching TRBD1. Germline V gives CDR1 SEHNR, CDR2 FQNEAQ (reference sequence). Germline trimming cut 5 bases from V and 5 bases from J; bases unmatched to any gene: 3. This CDR3 spans 14 amino acids. The CDR3 DNA is TGTGCCAGCAGCCCGGGACAGAATAATTCACCCCTCCACTTT. It is translated as CASSPGQNNSPLHF.

In this sample, this clone turned up a few times. The chain links TRBV6-5 to TRBJ1-6, with 7 bases lining up with TRBD1. Germline values: CDR1 MNHEY, CDR2 SVGAGI. V lost 4 bases, J lost 9 bases, and 9 bases stayed unmatched. The CDR3 sequence is 15 residues long. The CDR3 DNA is TGTGCCAGCAGTTTTACGACAGGGAATAGTTCACCCCTCCACTTT. This gives the protein CASSFTTGNSSPLHF.

The chain has TRBV7-2 and TRBJ1-1; D perhaps matches TRBD1 (6 bases). From germline, CDR1 is SGHTA and CDR2 FQGNSA. With 1 base removed from V and 1 base from J, the gap between germline ends came to 13 bases. The CDR3 contains 16 residues. CDR3 sequence reads: CASSLVGGTSNTEAFF. The CDR3 DNA reads as TGTGCCAGCAGCTTAGTCGGTGGGACATCGAACACTGAAGCTTTCTTT.

V gene TRBV15 combines with J gene TRBJ2-7, with D perhaps TRBD1 (5 bases). In germline, CDR1 is LNHNV, CDR2 YYDKDF (reference sequence). Trimming stripped 0 bases from V and 3 bases from J, with 12 bases between. The CDR3 totals 15 residues. CDR3 DNA sequence: TGTGCCACCAGCAGAGACGGGTCAGGGTTCTACGAGCAGTACTTC. Translating gives CATSRDGSGFYEQYF.

The rearrangement links TRBV5-5 to TRBJ1-5; D is uncertain. Germline CDR1 is SGHKS and CDR2 is YYEKEE (reference sequence). V lost 0 bases to trimming and J lost 3 bases, with 16 bases between them. The CDR3 sequence is 17 residues long. The CDR3 sequence: CASSLARGSGANQPQHF. CDR3 coding DNA: TGTGCCAGCAGCTTGGCGCGCGGGTCAGGAGCCAATCAGCCCCAGCATTTT.

The chain employs TRBV7-6 and TRBJ2-2, with TRBD2 matching over 7 bases. Germline-derived CDR1 and CDR2 are SGHVS and FNYEAQ. V dropped 5 bases and J dropped 5; count of bases not matched to a gene: 8. The CDR3 extends over 15 amino acids. CDR3 in amino acids: CASSVRGLGTGELFF. The CDR3 bases are TGTGCCAGCAGCGTCCGAGGACTAGGAACCGGGGAGCTGTTTTTT.

The chain recombines TRBV18 with TRBJ2-1, with D uncertain. In germline, CDR1 is KGHSH, CDR2 LQKENI. This CDR3 comprises 13 residues. Trimming took off 2 bases at V and 3 bases at J, with 5 bases between the two ends. The CDR3 region is CASSPTYYNEQFF. As DNA, the CDR3 is TGTGCCAGCTCACCAACTTACTACAATGAGCAGTTCTTC.

V usage is TRBV7-3 and J usage is TRBJ2-3, with TRBD2 identical over 12 bases. Germline loops: CDR1 SGHTA, CDR2 FQGTGA. CDR3 length: 18 amino acids. The trim removed 0 bases at V and 0 bases at J, leaving 4 bases unmatched. CDR3: CASSLTPGLAGSTDTQYF. Written as DNA, the CDR3 is TGTGCCAGCAGCTTAACCCCGGGACTAGCGGGTAGCACAGATACGCAGTATTTT.

The chain has TRBV7-2 and TRBJ2-3; D is uncertain. This CDR3 region has 13 residues. Per the germline V gene, CDR1 is SGHTA and CDR2 is FQGNSA. Deletions cut 5 bases from V and 4 bases from J, with 10 bases between. CDR3: CASSPARSDTQYF. CDR3 DNA sequence: TGTGCCAGCAGCCCCGCGAGGTCAGATACGCAGTATTTT. Full variable domain (remainder filled in from reference TRBV7-2 and TRBJ2-3): GAGVSQSPSNKVTEKGKDVELRCDPISGHTALYWYRQSLGQGLEFLIYFQGNSAPDKSGLPSDRFSAERTGGSVSTLTIQRTQQEDSAVYLCASSPARSDTQYFGPGTRLTVL.

The J gene is TRBJ2-2, the V gene TRBV19; 9 positions agree with TRBD2. Germline V lookup: CDR1 LNHDA, CDR2 SQIVND (reference sequence). This CDR3 spans 17 amino acids. With V trimmed by 9 bases and J by 5 bases, 16 bases remained unmatched. CDR3 DNA sequence: TGTGCCAGCAAACTGGGGGGACTAGCAGAACGGACCGGGGAGCTGTTTTTT. This gives the protein CASKLGGLAERTGELFF.

The CDR3 protein is CASRRTGINYGYTF. CDR3 sequence (DNA): TGTGCCAGCAGACGGACAGGGATCAACTATGGCTACACCTTC. The rearrangement uses TRBV6-5 and TRBJ1-2, with 8 bases fitting TRBD1. The CDR3 extends over 14 amino acids. J was trimmed by 2 bases and V by 6 bases; bases with no gene match: 5. Germline CDR1 MNHEY, CDR2 SVGAGI.

The CDR3 reads CASSSSSGGNTIYF. The DNA for the CDR3 is TGTGCCAGCAGCTCCTCTAGTGGTGGAAACACCATATATTTT. This rearrangement joins TRBV5-6 to TRBJ1-3; D ambiguous. Germline values: CDR1 SGHDT, CDR2 YYEEEE. CDR3 length: 14 residues. Trimming stripped 3 bases from V and 3 bases from J, with 10 bases between. The full variable domain, rest sourced from reference TRBV5-6 and TRBJ1-3, is DAGVTQSPTHLIKTRGQQVTLRCSPKSGHDTVSWYQQALGQGPQFIFQYYEEEERQRGNFPDRFSGHQFPNYSSELNVNALLLGDSALYLCASSSSSGGNTIYFGEGSWLTVV.

This rearrangement joins TRBV12-3 or TRBV12-4 to TRBJ2-2; unclear D gene. V was pared by 5 bases and J by 6 bases, with 7 bases between. The CDR3 is made up of 12 amino acids. The CDR3 DNA reads as TGTGCCAGCAGTCGCGGAGCCGGGGAGCTGTTTTTT. This encodes CASSRGAGELFF.